Sequencing of this T cell receptor beta chain was carried out in a study of blood T cell repertoires in COVID-19. Across the whole study: The United States, Italy and Spain supplied acute and convalescent COVID-19 samples.

The method was immunoSEQ multiplex PCR; TCRdb's version includes in-frame clones alone and lacks a portion of them. The table lists almost 250,000 clones, about 89% of them singletons. Germline V gene lookup returns CDR1 MNHNS and CDR2 SASEGT. Trimming cost V 4 bases and J 8 bases, with 18 bases left between them. CDR3 length: 16 amino acids. The rearrangement uses TRBV6-1 and TRBJ1-6; D might be TRBD1 (6 bases). Material for sequencing was peripheral blood. The sequence derives from a woman between 55 and 75 years old who had recovered from COVID-19. The CDR3 DNA is TGTGCCAGCAGTGCAAACAGGTTCAAGGGGGATTCACCCCTCCACTTT. Protein: CASSANRFKGDSPLHF.